This T cell receptor beta chain was retrieved from a study of blood T cell repertoires in COVID-19. Study-level background: The analysed material was cDNA or gDNA that came from T cells, B-cell-depleted T cells, or PBMCs.

Clones were read by immunoSEQ multiplex PCR, and TCRdb kept only the in-frame ones, dropping some. The data contain some 150,000 clones, roughly 77% of them singletons. Per germline, CDR1 MDHEN and CDR2 SYDVKM. V gave up 4 bases and J gave up 5 bases, with 20 bases separating them. This CDR3 spans 17 amino acids. The specimen sequenced was peripheral blood. The origin of this receptor is a man between 60 and 70 years old with acute or convalescent COVID-19. The chain recombines TRBV28 with TRBJ2-2; D possibly corresponds to TRBD2 (6 bases). This CDR3 reads CASSSSRWAGSTGELFF. The CDR3 DNA reads as TGTGCCAGCAGTTCCAGCCGGTGGGCGGGAAGTACCGGGGAGCTGTTTTTT.